This TCR beta chain is from a study of cytomegalovirus exposure and HLA in healthy donors. Trimming removed 5 bases from V and 1 base from J, with 14 bases in between. Germline V gene sequence: CDR1 MNHEY, CDR2 SMNVEV (reference sequence). The CDR3 sequence is 16 residues long. With 60 Vbeta and 13 Jbeta primers, the PCR was carried out. Produced via immunoSEQ multiplex PCR; TCRdb's table is partial and in-frame only. The data show about 140,000 clones, with approximately 68% seen just once and around 4% held by the top ten. The chain employs TRBV27 and TRBJ2-2, with a weak D call TRBD1 (5 bases). The sequence was obtained from a man in his sixties in good health and CMV-seronegative. Material for sequencing was PBMCs. CDR3 sequence (DNA): TGTGCCAGCAGTCCAGGACAAAAGCGGAACACCGGGGAGCTGTTTTTT. Its protein product is CASSPGQKRNTGELFF.